This T cell receptor (beta chain) derives from a study of T cells in Graves' hyperthyroidism and ophthalmopathy. The diagnoses drew upon clinical symptoms, serum thyroxine and TRAb, thyroid ultrasound and orbital computed tomography. This clonotype was seen repeatedly, ten times or more. CDR1 MNHEY and CDR2 SMNVEV come from the germline V gene (reference sequence). This CDR3 region has 15 residues. V dropped 0 bases and J dropped 4; count of bases not matched to a gene: 3. It was RNA transcripts that yielded the amplified TCR beta CDR3 regions. The TCR CDR3 was amplified in a first-round RT-PCR using the HTBI primer set. TCRdb re-called the multiplex PCR reads with MiXCR, one entry per CDR3 protein. Among more than 550,000 distinct CDR3 sequences listed, approximately 15% were seen once.

Sequenced input: blood. The source of this sequence is a man in his fifties with Graves' hyperthyroidism. The chain has TRBV27 and TRBJ2-1, with TRBD2 matching over 7 bases. CDR3 amino acids: CASSLSKGLYNEQFF. The CDR3 DNA follows: TGTGCCAGCAGTTTATCGAAGGGACTATACAATGAGCAGTTCTTC.